The 14 T cell receptor beta chains below come from one sample, sequenced in a study of radiation and T cells in renal cell carcinoma. TCRdb keeps only in-frame clones here, not all; method: immunoSEQ multiplex PCR. The sample includes 20,000 to 25,000 clones, 80% of them seen just once. Time point noted: baseline pretreatment blood. Treatment given: 15 Gy SBRT to primary tumor, nephrectomy 4 weeks later. The input for sequencing was blood, taken from a patient whose treatment included radiotherapy and nephrectomy. The receptors here all came from a man aged 55-75 years with renal cell carcinoma.

V is TRBV19 and J is TRBJ2-1; D unresolved. V was pared by 2 bases and J by 12 bases, with 8 bases between. The V gene's germline CDR1 is LNHDA and CDR2 SQIVND (reference sequence). CDR3 length: 11 amino acids. The CDR3 is CASSIRERQFF. DNA for the CDR3: TGTGCCAGTAGTATAAGGGAAAGGCAGTTCTTC.

The rearrangement links TRBV5-1 to TRBJ2-3; D gene unclear. This CDR3 comprises 14 residues. V lost 4 bases and J lost 2, with 11 bases in between. Germline V lookup: CDR1 SGHRS, CDR2 YFSETQ. As DNA, the CDR3 is TGCGCCAGCAGCAGGACGACCCACACAGATACGCAGTATTTT. It translates to CASSRTTHTDTQYF.

This chain uses TRBV19 with TRBJ2-7; D is possibly TRBD2 (6 bases). Germline V gene sequence: CDR1 LNHDA, CDR2 SQIVND (reference sequence). V was cut by 5 bases and J by 3 bases, with 14 bases left in between. CDR3 length equals 14 residues. The CDR3 sequence is CASSEHGSVYEQYF. CDR3 DNA: TGTGCCAGTAGTGAACACGGGAGTGTCTACGAGCAGTACTTC.

This clone appeared once. The chain joins TRBV6-1 to TRBJ2-5, with 8 bases lining up with TRBD1. The CDR3 runs 14 residues. Germline assignment: CDR1 MNHNS and CDR2 SASEGT. J was trimmed by 11 bases and V by 4 bases; bases with no gene match: 12. CDR3: CASSASDRDRSQYF. The CDR3 nucleotides read TGTGCCAGCAGTGCCTCGGACAGGGACCGGTCGCAGTACTTC.

This clone was counted once. This chain connects TRBV18 to TRBJ2-7; 7 positions agree with TRBD1. Germline V gene lookup returns CDR1 KGHSH and CDR2 LQKENI. The J segment lost 0 bases and the V segment lost 6 bases, leaving 5 bases of the junction unmatched. This CDR3 contains 14 residues. The CDR3 loop is CASSVRGSSYEQYF. DNA of the CDR3: TGTGCCAGCTCGGTCAGGGGGTCCTCCTACGAGCAGTACTTC.

CDR3 residues: CASSEGLAVGGEQFF. Written as DNA, the CDR3 is TGTGCCAGCAGCGAAGGACTAGCGGTGGGGGGTGAGCAGTTCTTC. The chain couples TRBV9 to TRBJ2-1, with TRBD2 matching over 10 bases. Germline V gene sequence: CDR1 SGDLS, CDR2 YYNGEE. The junction had 9 bases not matched to a gene; V was cut back by 3 bases and J by 9 bases. The CDR3 covers 15 residues.

The chain combines TRBV9 with TRBJ2-2; 7 bases are a match to TRBD1. CDR3 length equals 15 residues. V lost 3 bases and J lost 5; bases outside the gene matches: 7. The germline CDR1 and CDR2 sequences are SGDLS and YYNGEE. The CDR3 region is CASSAHSTGTGELFF. Here the CDR3 DNA reads TGTGCCAGCAGCGCTCACTCGACAGGGACCGGGGAGCTGTTTTTT.

This sequence joins TRBV5-1 and TRBJ2-2; D perhaps matches TRBD1 (5 bases). V shed 3 bases and J shed 4 bases, with 28 bases lying between them. Germline V gene lookup returns CDR1 SGHRS and CDR2 YFSETQ. The CDR3 has 20 amino acids. The CDR3: CASSSGYPGLVVFGTGELFF. In DNA, the CDR3 is TGCGCCAGCAGCTCAGGATACCCAGGGTTAGTGGTGTTCGGCACCGGGGAGCTGTTTTTT. Full variable domain (remainder filled in from reference TRBV5-1 and TRBJ2-2): KAGVTQTPRYLIKTRGQQVTLSCSPISGHRSVSWYQQTPGQGLQFLFEYFSETQRNKGNFPGRFSGRQFSNSRSEMNVSTLELGDSALYLCASSSGYPGLVVFGTGELFFGEGSRLTVL.

The V gene is TRBV7-9, the J gene TRBJ1-1; 7 bases fit TRBD1. The CDR3 totals 14 residues. The V and J ends lost 7 bases and 1 base, in that order; junction bases with no gene match: 6. Germline CDR1 reads SEHNR; CDR2 reads FQNEAQ (reference sequence). The CDR3 reads CASTRGTANTEAFF. CDR3 sequence (DNA): TGTGCCAGCACCCGAGGGACAGCGAACACTGAAGCTTTCTTT.

This chain links TRBV6-5 with TRBJ2-5; 7 nucleotides match TRBD1. Trimming took 10 bases from V and 7 from J; bases not matched to a gene: 9. This CDR3 region has 12 residues. In germline, CDR1 is MNHEY, CDR2 SVGAGI. For the CDR3, the DNA is TGTGCCACTTCAGGGGGTTTTGGGACCCAGTACTTC. This gives the protein CATSGGFGTQYF.

The chain recombines TRBV15 with TRBJ2-5; D ambiguous. This CDR3 region has 13 residues. Germline-derived CDR1 and CDR2 are LNHNV and YYDKDF (reference sequence). V was clipped by 3 bases and J by 4 bases, with 9 bases between them. CDR3 region: CATSSRITETQYF. The CDR3 DNA reads as TGTGCCACCAGCAGTCGGATTACAGAGACCCAGTACTTC.

This sequence joins TRBV25-1 and TRBJ2-2; TRBD2 is a possible D gene (6 bases). V was trimmed by 8 bases and J by 5 bases, leaving 12 bases between them. CDR3 length: 13 amino acids. Germline loops: CDR1 MGHDK, CDR2 SYGVNS. As DNA, the CDR3 is TGTGCCAGCCGGGAGCATAGGACCGGGGAGCTGTTTTTT. It specifies CASREHRTGELFF.

The chain couples TRBV6-5 to TRBJ1-1; 8 bases agree with TRBD1. Germline values: CDR1 MNHEY, CDR2 SVGAGI. V lost 6 bases, J lost 8 bases, and 11 bases stayed unmatched. The CDR3 runs to 14 residues. CDR3 region: CASSRRQGRIEAFF. CDR3 in DNA: TGTGCCAGCAGCCGTAGACAGGGGAGGATAGAAGCTTTCTTT.

This rearrangement joins TRBV18 to TRBJ2-3; TRBD1 might be the D (6 bases). The CDR3 covers 16 residues. The V and J ends lost 2 bases and 2 bases respectively, with 14 bases between them. CDR1 is KGHSH and CDR2 is LQKENI in the germline V gene. CDR3 residues: CASSPATGGNTDTQYF. CDR3 DNA sequence: TGTGCCAGCTCACCAGCGACAGGTGGGAACACAGATACGCAGTATTTT.